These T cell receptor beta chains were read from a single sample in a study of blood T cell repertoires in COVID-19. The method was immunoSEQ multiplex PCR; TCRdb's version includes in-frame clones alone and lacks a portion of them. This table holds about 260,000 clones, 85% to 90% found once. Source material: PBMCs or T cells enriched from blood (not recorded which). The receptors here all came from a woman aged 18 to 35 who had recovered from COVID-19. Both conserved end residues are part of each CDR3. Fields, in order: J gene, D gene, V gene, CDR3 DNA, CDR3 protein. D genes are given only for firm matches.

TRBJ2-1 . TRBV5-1 TGCGCCAGCAGCTTGAGCCGGAGGAATGAGCAGTTCTTC CASSLSRRNEQFF
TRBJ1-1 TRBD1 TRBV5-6 TGTGCCAGCAGCTCCCGGAAGACAGGGGGCCTTGAAGCTTTCTTT CASSSRKTGGLEAFF
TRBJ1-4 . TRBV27 TGTGCCAGCAGTTTATACGGAGGATTAGGAGAAAAACTGTTTTTT CASSLYGGLGEKLFF
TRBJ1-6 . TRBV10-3 TGTGCCATCAGTGAGGACAGCCCTAATTCACCCCTCCACTTT CAISEDSPNSPLHF
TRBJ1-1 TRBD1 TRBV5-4 TGTGCCAGCAGCGGGGTTAGGGACAGAGTTTCTAACACTGAAGCTTTCTTT CASSGVRDRVSNTEAFF
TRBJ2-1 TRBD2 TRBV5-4 TGTGCCAGCAGCTTGGACGCGGGGGGCTACAATGAGCAGTTCTTC CASSLDAGGYNEQFF
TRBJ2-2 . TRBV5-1 TGCGCCAGCAGCTTAATCTCCGGGGAGCTGTTTTTT CASSLISGELFF
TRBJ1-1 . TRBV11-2 TGTGCCAGCAGCTTAGAAGCGATGGGGCGAGAAACTGAAGCTTTCTTT CASSLEAMGRETEAFF
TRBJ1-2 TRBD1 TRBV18 TGTGCCAGCTCAGCCGGGACAGGGAGTGGCTACACCTTC CASSAGTGSGYTF
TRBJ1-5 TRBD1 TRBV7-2 TGTGCCAGCAGTTTGCAGACAGGGTTCTATCAGCCCCAGCATTTT CASSLQTGFYQPQHF